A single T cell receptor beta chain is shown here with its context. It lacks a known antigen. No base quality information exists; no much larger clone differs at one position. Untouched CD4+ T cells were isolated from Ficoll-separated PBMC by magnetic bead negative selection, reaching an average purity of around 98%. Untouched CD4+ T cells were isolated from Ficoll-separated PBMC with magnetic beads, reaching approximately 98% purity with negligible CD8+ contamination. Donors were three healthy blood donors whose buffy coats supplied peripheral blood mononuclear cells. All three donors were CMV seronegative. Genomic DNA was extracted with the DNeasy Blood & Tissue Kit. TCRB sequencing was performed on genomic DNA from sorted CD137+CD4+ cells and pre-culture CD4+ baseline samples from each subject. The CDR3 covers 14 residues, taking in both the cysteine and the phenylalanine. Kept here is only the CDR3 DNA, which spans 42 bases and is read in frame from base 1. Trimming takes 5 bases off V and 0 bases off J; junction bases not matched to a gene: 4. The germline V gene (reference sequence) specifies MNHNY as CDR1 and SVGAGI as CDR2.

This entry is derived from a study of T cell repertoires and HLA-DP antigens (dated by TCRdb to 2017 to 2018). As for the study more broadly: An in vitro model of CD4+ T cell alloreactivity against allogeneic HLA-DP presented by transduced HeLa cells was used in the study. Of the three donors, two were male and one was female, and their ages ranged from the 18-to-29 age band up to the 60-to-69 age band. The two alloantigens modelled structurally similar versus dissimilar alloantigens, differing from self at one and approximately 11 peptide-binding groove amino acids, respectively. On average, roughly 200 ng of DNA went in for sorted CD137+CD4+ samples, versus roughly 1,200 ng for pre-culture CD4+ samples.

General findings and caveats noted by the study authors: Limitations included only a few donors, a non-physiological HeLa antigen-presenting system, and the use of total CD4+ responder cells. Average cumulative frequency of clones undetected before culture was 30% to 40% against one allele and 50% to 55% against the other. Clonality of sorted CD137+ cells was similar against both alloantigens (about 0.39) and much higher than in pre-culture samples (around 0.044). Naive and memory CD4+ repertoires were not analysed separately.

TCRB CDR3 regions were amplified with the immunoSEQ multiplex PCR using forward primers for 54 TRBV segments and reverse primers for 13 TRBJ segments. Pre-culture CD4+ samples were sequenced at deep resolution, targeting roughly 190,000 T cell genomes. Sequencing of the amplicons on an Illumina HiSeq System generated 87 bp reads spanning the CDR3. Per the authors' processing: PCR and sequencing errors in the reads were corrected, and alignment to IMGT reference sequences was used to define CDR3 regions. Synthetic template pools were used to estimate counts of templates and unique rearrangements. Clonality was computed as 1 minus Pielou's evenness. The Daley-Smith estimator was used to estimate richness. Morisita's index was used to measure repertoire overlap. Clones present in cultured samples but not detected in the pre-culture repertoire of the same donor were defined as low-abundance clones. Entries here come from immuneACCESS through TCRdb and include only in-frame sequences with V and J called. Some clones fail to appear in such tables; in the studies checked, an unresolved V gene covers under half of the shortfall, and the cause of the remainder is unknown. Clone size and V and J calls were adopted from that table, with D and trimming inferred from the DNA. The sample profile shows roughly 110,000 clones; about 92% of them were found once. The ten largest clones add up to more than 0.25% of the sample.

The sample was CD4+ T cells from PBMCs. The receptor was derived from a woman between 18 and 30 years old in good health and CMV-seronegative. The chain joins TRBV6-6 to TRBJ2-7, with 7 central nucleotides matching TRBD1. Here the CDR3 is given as CASSNRDSSYEQYF. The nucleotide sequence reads TGTGCCAGCAGTAACCGGGACAGCTCCTACGAGCAGTACTTC.